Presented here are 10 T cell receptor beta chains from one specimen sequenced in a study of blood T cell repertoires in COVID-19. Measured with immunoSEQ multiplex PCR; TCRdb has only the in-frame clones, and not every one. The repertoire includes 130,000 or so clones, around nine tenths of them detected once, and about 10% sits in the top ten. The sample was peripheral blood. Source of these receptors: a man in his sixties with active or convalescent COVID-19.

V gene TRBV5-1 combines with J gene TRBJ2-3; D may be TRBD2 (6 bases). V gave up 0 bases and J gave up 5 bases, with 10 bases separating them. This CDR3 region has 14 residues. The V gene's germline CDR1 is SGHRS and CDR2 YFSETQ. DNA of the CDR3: TGCGCCAGCAGCTTGGCGGGAGTGATAGATACGCAGTATTTT. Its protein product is CASSLAGVIDTQYF.

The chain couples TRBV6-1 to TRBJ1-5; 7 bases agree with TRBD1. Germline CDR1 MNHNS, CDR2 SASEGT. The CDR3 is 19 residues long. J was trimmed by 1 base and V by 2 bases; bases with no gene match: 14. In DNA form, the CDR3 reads TGTGCCAGCAGTGAAAAGGCAGGGGGGAGCGGGCTGAGCAATCAGCCCCAGCATTTT. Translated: CASSEKAGGSGLSNQPQHF.

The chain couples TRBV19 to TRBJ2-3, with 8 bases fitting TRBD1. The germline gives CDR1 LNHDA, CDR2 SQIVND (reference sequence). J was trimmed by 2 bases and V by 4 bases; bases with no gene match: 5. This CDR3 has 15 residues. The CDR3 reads CASSSMTGVTDTQYF. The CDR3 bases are TGTGCCAGTAGTAGCATGACAGGGGTCACAGATACGCAGTATTTT.

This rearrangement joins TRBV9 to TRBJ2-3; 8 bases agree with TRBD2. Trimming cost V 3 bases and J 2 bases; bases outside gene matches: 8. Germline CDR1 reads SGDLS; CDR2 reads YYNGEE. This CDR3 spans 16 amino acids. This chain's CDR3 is CASSAARTSLTDTQYF. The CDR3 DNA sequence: TGTGCCAGCAGCGCCGCTCGGACTAGCCTCACAGATACGCAGTATTTT.

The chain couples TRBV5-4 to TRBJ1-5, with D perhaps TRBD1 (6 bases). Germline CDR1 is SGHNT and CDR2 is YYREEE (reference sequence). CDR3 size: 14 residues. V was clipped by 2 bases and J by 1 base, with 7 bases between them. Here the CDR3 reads CASSLQGSNQPQHF. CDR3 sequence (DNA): TGTGCCAGCAGCTTACAGGGAAGCAATCAGCCCCAGCATTTT.

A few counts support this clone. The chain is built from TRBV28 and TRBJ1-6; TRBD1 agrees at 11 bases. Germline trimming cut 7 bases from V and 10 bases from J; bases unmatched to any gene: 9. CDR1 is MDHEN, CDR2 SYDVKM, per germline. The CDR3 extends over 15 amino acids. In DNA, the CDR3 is TGTGCCAGCACCCTGTCGGGGACAGGGGGGTCACCCCTCCACTTT. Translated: CASTLSGTGGSPLHF.

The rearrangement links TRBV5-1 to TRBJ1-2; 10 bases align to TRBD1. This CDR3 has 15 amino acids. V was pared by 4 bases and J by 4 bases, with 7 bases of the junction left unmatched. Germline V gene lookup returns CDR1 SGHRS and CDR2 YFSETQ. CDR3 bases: TGCGCCAGCAGCCTCGGGACAGGGGATCTCTATGGCTACACCTTC. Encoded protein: CASSLGTGDLYGYTF.

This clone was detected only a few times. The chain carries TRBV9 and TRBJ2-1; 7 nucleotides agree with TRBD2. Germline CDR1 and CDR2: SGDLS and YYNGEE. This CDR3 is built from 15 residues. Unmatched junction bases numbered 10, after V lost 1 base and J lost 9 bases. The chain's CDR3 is CASSVKSGAEVEQFF. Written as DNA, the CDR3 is TGTGCCAGCAGCGTAAAGAGCGGGGCCGAGGTTGAGCAGTTCTTC.

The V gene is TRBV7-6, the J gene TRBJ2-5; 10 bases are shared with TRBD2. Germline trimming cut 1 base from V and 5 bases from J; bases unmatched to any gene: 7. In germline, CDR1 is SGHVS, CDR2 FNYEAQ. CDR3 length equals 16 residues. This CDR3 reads CASSLDQREGRETQYF. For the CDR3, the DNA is TGTGCCAGCAGCTTAGACCAGCGGGAGGGCCGGGAGACCCAGTACTTC.

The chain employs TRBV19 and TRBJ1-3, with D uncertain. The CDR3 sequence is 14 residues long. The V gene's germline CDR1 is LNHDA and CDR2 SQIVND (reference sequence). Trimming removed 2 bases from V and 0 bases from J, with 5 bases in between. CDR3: CASSIRGSGNTIYF. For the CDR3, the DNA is TGTGCCAGTAGTATACGCGGCTCTGGAAACACCATATATTTT.